This T cell receptor beta chain stems from a study of T cell changes during pregnancy in multiple sclerosis. This CDR3 contains 15 residues. Looked up from germline, CDR1 is MGHRA and CDR2 is YSYEKL. V was trimmed by 0 bases and J by 5 bases, leaving 13 bases between them. The table came from immunoSEQ multiplex PCR; TCRdb's copy has only in-frame clones and leaves some out. In the table there are roughly 99,000 clones, 80% to 95% of which are singletons. This clone was observed once. The chain carries TRBV4-1 and TRBJ1-1; D gene uncertain. The source was peripheral blood, collected in the third trimester of pregnancy. The source of this sequence is a female donor in good health, enrolled as a control in a pregnancy study. The CDR3 sequence is CASSQERLGRTEAFF. Here the CDR3 DNA reads TGCGCCAGCAGCCAAGAACGTTTGGGGAGGACTGAAGCTTTCTTT.